The clone carrying this TCR beta chain is labeled as medium-sized. The data belong to a study of T cell responses to AZD1222 COVID-19 vaccine. The germline V and J ends were trimmed by 4 bases and 2 bases, with 14 bases remaining between them. The CDR3 contains 15 residues. Germline CDR1 LNHNV, CDR2 YYDKDF (reference sequence). Libraries were prepared by immunoSEQ multiplex PCR; TCRdb keeps only in-frame clonotypes and omits some of them. The sample consists of under 40,000 clones, roughly nine tenths of them appearing once. This chain links TRBV15 with TRBJ1-2, with D perhaps TRBD1 (6 bases). The sample in question was peripheral blood, obtained on day 0 of AZD1222 vaccination. This receptor was obtained from an adult in good health. CDR3 nucleotide sequence: TGTGCCACCAGCACCGGACAGAAGCGCAACTATGGCTACACCTTC. Protein: CATSTGQKRNYGYTF.